This TCR beta chain was sequenced in a study of technical replicates of blood from a handful of donors. Libraries were prepared by immunoSEQ multiplex PCR; TCRdb keeps only in-frame clonotypes and omits some of them. The sample yields about 73,000 clones, 90% to 95% seen once. The CDR3 sequence is 14 residues long. Trimming took 0 bases from V and 0 from J, leaving 7 bases between them. The germline V gene encodes CDR1 GTSNPN and CDR2 SVGIG (reference sequence). Sequenced sample: PBMCs. The receptor was isolated from a human donor in good health. Some clones in this sample may be carry-over from other donors' samples. The chain employs TRBV30 and TRBJ2-3, with unresolved D. This CDR3 reads CAWSVPGSTDTQYF. In DNA, the CDR3 is TGTGCCTGGAGTGTACCCGGGAGCACAGATACGCAGTATTTT.